This T cell receptor beta chain was identified during a study of T-cell memory formation after mild COVID-19. Study results and caveats: Researchers report contracting CD4+ clones mostly in CM and EM, with CD8+ clones in EMRA. There were some responding clones in pre-infection memory, which suggested that cross-reactive memory had joined.

This clonotype came up a few times. Its cognate antigen is unknown. Constant-segment primers and 5'RACE yielded cDNA libraries for TCR alpha and TCR beta, each carrying sample barcodes and UMIs. TCRdb redid the calling of the 5' RACE reads with MiXCR, one entry per CDR3 protein. Of around 130,000 distinct CDR3 sequences detected, about 6% appear once; the ten largest clones hold 2% to 2.5%. This clonotype originated in an adult woman who had mild COVID-19 (a few samples of this study predate the infection). Cell type and time point are not known. Sequencing input: PBMCs or a T cell subset sorted from them (not recorded which).

The CDR3 protein is CASSQAWTAVREGQDEQYF. CDR3 nucleotide sequence: TGTGCCAGCAGCCAAGCCTGGACCGCAGTGCGGGAGGGCCAGGACGAGCAGTACTTC. The V gene is TRBV4-2, the J gene TRBJ2-7, with 9 bases lining up with TRBD2. This CDR3 contains 19 residues. Germline V gene sequence: CDR1 LGHNA, CDR2 YNFKEQ. J was trimmed by 5 bases and V by 1 base; bases with no gene match: 18.